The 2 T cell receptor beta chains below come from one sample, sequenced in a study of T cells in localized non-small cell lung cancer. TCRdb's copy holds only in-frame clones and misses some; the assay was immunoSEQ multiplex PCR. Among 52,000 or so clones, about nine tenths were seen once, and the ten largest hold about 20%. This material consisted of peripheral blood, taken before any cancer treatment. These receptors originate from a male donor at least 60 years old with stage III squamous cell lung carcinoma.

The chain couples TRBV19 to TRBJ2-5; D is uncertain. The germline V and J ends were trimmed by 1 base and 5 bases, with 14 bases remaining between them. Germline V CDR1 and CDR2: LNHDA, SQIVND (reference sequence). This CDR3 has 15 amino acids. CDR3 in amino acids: CASSIGLRPEETQYF. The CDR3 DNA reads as TGTGCCAGTAGTATAGGGCTTAGGCCGGAGGAGACCCAGTACTTC.

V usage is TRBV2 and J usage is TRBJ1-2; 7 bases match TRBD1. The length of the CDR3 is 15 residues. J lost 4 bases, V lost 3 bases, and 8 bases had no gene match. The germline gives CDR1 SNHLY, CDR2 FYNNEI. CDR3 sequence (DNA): TGTGCCAGCAGTGACCCCAGGGGGTTTTCCTATGGCTACACCTTC. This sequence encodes CASSDPRGFSYGYTF.